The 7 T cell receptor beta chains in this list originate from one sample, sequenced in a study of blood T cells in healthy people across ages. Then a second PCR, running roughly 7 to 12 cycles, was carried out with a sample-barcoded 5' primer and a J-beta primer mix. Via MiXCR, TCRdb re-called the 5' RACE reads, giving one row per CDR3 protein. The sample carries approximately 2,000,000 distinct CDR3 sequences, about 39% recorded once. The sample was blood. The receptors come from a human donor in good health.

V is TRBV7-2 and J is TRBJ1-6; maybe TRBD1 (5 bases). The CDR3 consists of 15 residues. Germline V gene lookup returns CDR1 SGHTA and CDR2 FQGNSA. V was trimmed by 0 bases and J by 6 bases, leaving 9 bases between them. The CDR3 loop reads CASSLAGGLNSPLHF. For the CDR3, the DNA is TGTGCCAGCAGCTTAGCCGGGGGACTTAATTCACCCCTCCACTTT.

The CDR3 sequence: CASSEPGGRDTEAFF. The CDR3 DNA follows: TGTGCCAGCAGTGAGCCAGGGGGCAGGGACACTGAAGCTTTCTTT. The chain has TRBV2 and TRBJ1-1, with TRBD1 identical over 8 bases. Trimming at V came to 3 bases and at J to 3 bases, leaving 6 bases not matched to a gene. CDR3 length: 15 amino acids. CDR1 is SNHLY, CDR2 FYNNEI, per germline.

This CDR3 reads CASKEGGSSGANVLTF. CDR3 DNA: TGTGCCAGCAAGGAGGGGGGATCCTCTGGGGCCAACGTCCTGACTTTC. This chain links TRBV6-5 with TRBJ2-6; D tentatively reads TRBD1 or TRBD2 (6 bases each). CDR3 size: 16 residues. Germline values: CDR1 MNHEY, CDR2 SVGAGI. V was trimmed by 7 bases and J by 0 bases, leaving 13 bases between them.

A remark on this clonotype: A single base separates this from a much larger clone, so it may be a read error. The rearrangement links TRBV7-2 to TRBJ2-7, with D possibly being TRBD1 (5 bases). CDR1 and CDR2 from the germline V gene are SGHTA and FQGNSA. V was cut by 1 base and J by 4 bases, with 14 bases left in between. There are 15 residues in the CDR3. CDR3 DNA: TGTGCCAGCAGCTTAGTGGACGGACACCGATACGAGCAGTACTTC. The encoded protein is CASSLVDGHRYEQYF.

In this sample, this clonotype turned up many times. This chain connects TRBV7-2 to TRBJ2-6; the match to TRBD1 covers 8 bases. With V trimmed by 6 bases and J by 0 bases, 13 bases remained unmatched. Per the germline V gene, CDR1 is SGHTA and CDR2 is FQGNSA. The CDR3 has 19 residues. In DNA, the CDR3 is TGTGCCAGCAGTCCCCGACGACAGGGGCCCAGCTCTGGGGCCAACGTCCTGACTTTC. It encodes CASSPRRQGPSSGANVLTF.

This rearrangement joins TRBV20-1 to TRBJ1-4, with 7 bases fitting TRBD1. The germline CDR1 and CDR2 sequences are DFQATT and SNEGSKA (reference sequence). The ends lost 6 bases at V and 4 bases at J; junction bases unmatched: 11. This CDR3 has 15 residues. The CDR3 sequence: CSAPKTGAFNEKLFF. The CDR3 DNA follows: TGCAGTGCCCCCAAAACAGGGGCTTTTAATGAAAAACTGTTTTTT.

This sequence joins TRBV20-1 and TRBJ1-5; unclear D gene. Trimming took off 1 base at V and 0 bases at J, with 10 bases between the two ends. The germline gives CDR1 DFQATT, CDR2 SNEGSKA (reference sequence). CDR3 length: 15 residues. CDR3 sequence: CSARARGYSNQPQHF. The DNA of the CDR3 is TGCAGTGCTAGAGCGCGAGGATATAGCAATCAGCCCCAGCATTTT.